The 25 T cell receptor beta chains below all came from one sample that was sequenced in a study of blood T cell repertoires in COVID-19. Assay: immunoSEQ multiplex PCR; the TCRdb copy retains only in-frame clones and omits some. This sample has approximately 100,000 clones; 87% occur once, and the top ten carry more than 5.5%. Material: peripheral blood. The receptors were sampled from a human donor in a cohort sampled during active COVID-19.

V gene TRBV25-1 combines with J gene TRBJ1-3; 7 positions match TRBD1. The germline gives CDR1 MGHDK, CDR2 SYGVNS. The CDR3 is made up of 15 amino acids. Trimming cost V 4 bases and J 3 bases; bases outside gene matches: 6. The CDR3 sequence is CASSGQGTIGNTIYF. The CDR3, as DNA: TGTGCCAGCAGTGGACAGGGAACGATTGGAAACACCATATATTTT. The full variable domain, its missing parts supplied by reference TRBV25-1 and TRBJ1-3, is EADIYQTPRYLVIGTGKKITLECSQTMGHDKMYWYQQDPGMELHLIHYSYGVNSTEKGDLSSESTVSRIRTEHFPLTLESARPSHTSQYLCASSGQGTIGNTIYFGEGSWLTVV.

The genes are TRBV12-3 or TRBV12-4 and TRBJ2-7; 7 bases align to TRBD2. This CDR3 spans 12 amino acids. Germline trimming cut 8 bases from V and 2 bases from J; bases unmatched to any gene: 3. The CDR3 DNA reads TGTGCCAGCGCGGGGGATGCCTACGAGCAGTACTTC. This gives the protein CASAGDAYEQYF.

The chain combines TRBV3-1 (or the pseudogene TRBV3-2) with TRBJ2-2, with D possibly being TRBD1 (6 bases). Trimming stripped 4 bases from V and 4 bases from J, with 19 bases between. Germline CDR1 reads LGHDT; CDR2 reads YNNKEL (reference sequence). The length of the CDR3 is 17 residues. CDR3 in amino acids: CASSPKQGRQVTGELFF. The DNA of the CDR3 is TGTGCCAGCAGCCCTAAGCAGGGCAGACAGGTCACCGGGGAGCTGTTTTTT.

The rearrangement uses TRBV5-4 and TRBJ1-1, with 8 bases fitting TRBD1. CDR1 is SGHNT, CDR2 YYREEE, per germline (reference sequence). V lost 4 bases, J lost 4 bases, and 6 bases stayed unmatched. The CDR3 is made up of 14 amino acids. CDR3 in amino acids: CASSLQGATTEAFF. The DNA for the CDR3 is TGTGCCAGCAGCCTTCAGGGGGCTACCACTGAAGCTTTCTTT.

This rearrangement joins TRBV4-1 to TRBJ1-4; unclear D gene. V lost 1 base and J 0 bases, leaving 9 bases between the germline ends. Germline lookup yields CDR1 MGHRA and CDR2 YSYEKL. This CDR3 is built from 16 residues. The CDR3: CASSQVALATNEKLFF. As DNA, the CDR3 is TGCGCCAGCAGCCAAGTGGCTTTGGCAACTAATGAAAAACTGTTTTTT.

V usage is TRBV2 and J usage is TRBJ2-7, with a weak D call TRBD2 (6 bases). CDR3 size: 14 residues. Germline V CDR1 and CDR2: SNHLY, FYNNEI. The V end lost 6 bases, the J end lost 2 bases, and 14 bases lay between the germline ends. The CDR3 DNA follows: TGTGCCAGCAGGAGCGGGTCAGGGACCTACGAGCAGTACTTC. Residues: CASRSGSGTYEQYF.

The V and J genes are TRBV10-1 and TRBJ1-3; D ambiguous. The germline gives CDR1 WNHNN, CDR2 SYGVQD (reference sequence). The germline V and J ends were trimmed by 3 bases and 2 bases, with 11 bases remaining between them. CDR3 size: 15 residues. CDR3 amino acids: CASSDRERTGNTIYF. The DNA of the CDR3 is TGCGCCAGCAGTGATAGGGAGAGGACTGGAAACACCATATATTTT.

V is TRBV27 and J is TRBJ2-1; D call uncertain. V was pared by 8 bases and J by 5 bases, with 13 bases between. This CDR3 spans 13 amino acids. Per the germline V gene, CDR1 is MNHEY and CDR2 is SMNVEV (reference sequence). CDR3 in amino acids: CASGGTINNEQFF. CDR3 coding DNA: TGTGCCAGCGGTGGTACAATCAACAATGAGCAGTTCTTC.

J is TRBJ2-2 and V is TRBV20-1; D might be TRBD2 (5 bases). Germline assignment: CDR1 DFQATT and CDR2 SNEGSKA (reference sequence). The V end lost 3 bases, the J end lost 3 bases, and 17 bases lay between the germline ends. This CDR3 contains 16 residues. The CDR3 loop is CSASIREGGYTGELFF. CDR3 nucleotide sequence: TGCAGTGCTAGTATCCGGGAAGGAGGCTACACCGGGGAGCTGTTTTTT.

This clone was counted once. The chain combines TRBV2 with TRBJ2-3; weak D call: TRBD2 (5 bases). This CDR3 is built from 14 residues. V lost 3 bases, J lost 2 bases, and 9 bases lay in between. Germline loops: CDR1 SNHLY, CDR2 FYNNEI. CDR3 DNA sequence: TGTGCCAGCAGTGAGCGGGCGTACACAGATACGCAGTATTTT. Translating it yields CASSERAYTDTQYF.

The J gene is TRBJ1-4, the V gene TRBV6-5; 11 bases are shared with TRBD1. The CDR3 runs 15 residues. V was pared by 1 base and J by 7 bases, with 2 bases of the junction left unmatched. From germline, CDR1 is MNHEY and CDR2 SVGAGI. The CDR3 DNA reads as TGTGCCAGCAGTTACTACGGGACAGGGGGTGAAAAACTGTTTTTT. Translation gives CASSYYGTGGEKLFF.

The V and J genes are TRBV4-1 and TRBJ2-7; TRBD2 aligns across 14 bases. The CDR3 length is 22 residues. CDR1 is MGHRA, CDR2 YSYEKL, per germline. V lost 4 bases to trimming and J lost 0 bases; unmatched junction nucleotides: 20. In DNA, the CDR3 is TGCGCCAGCAGCCCCACTCCCTTTACGCCGACTAGCGGGAGGGCCGGCTCCTACGAGCAGTACTTC. It translates to CASSPTPFTPTSGRAGSYEQYF.

The rearrangement uses TRBV28 and TRBJ2-7; TRBD1 agrees at 7 bases. In germline, CDR1 is MDHEN, CDR2 SYDVKM. V dropped 8 bases and J dropped 3; count of bases not matched to a gene: 25. There are 19 residues in the CDR3. The DNA for the CDR3 is TGTGCCAGCCTTACCGGCAGGGGGTGGTTTGGCGGGTGGCACTACGAGCAGTACTTC. Its protein is CASLTGRGWFGGWHYEQYF.

This clone has only a few counts. V and J are TRBV6-5 and TRBJ1-5; TRBD1 matches at 9 bases. This CDR3 has 15 residues. J lost 2 bases, V lost 5 bases, and 4 bases had no gene match. CDR1 MNHEY and CDR2 SVGAGI come from the germline V gene. The DNA for the CDR3 is TGTGCCAGCAGTCTACAGGGGGCGGGCAATCAGCCCCAGCATTTT. Protein product: CASSLQGAGNQPQHF.

The V gene is TRBV5-1, the J gene TRBJ1-1; 10 bases align to TRBD1. V was clipped by 4 bases and J by 4 bases; unmatched bases: 7. Per germline, CDR1 SGHRS and CDR2 YFSETQ. The CDR3 is 15 residues long. Here the CDR3 reads CASSIGTGAVTEAFF. The CDR3 coding sequence is TGCGCCAGCAGCATAGGGACAGGGGCAGTCACTGAAGCTTTCTTT.

The CDR3: CAIRDTGGPKAFF. The DNA of the CDR3 is TGTGCCATCAGAGATACAGGGGGCCCAAAAGCTTTCTTT. The chain links TRBV10-3 to TRBJ1-1; 9 nucleotides align to TRBD1. The germline V gene has CDR1 ENHRY and CDR2 SYGVKD. The CDR3 spans 13 residues. Losses at the gene ends were 6 bases for V and 9 bases for J; bases not matched to a gene: 8.

This chain links TRBV7-7 with TRBJ2-7; 8 bases match TRBD1. The CDR3 totals 13 residues. V dropped 1 base and J dropped 6; count of bases not matched to a gene: 2. CDR1 and CDR2 (germline): SSHAT, FNYEAQ (reference sequence). CDR3 nucleotides: TGTGCCAGCAGCTTAGTAGACAGGGGCGAGCAGTACTTC. Translation gives CASSLVDRGEQYF.

The chain links TRBV7-3 to TRBJ2-3; D might be TRBD1 (6 bases). The length of the CDR3 is 15 residues. Germline CDR1 reads SGHTA; CDR2 reads FQGTGA. V was shortened by 2 bases and J by 2 bases, with 11 bases between the two germline ends. CDR3 nucleotides: TGTGCCAGCAGCTTACAAGGGGGTTACACAGATACGCAGTATTTT. Translated, it gives CASSLQGGYTDTQYF.

This clone has just a few counts. The J gene is TRBJ1-5, the V gene TRBV19, with a weak D call TRBD1 (5 bases). The V end was cut by 8 bases, the J end by 4 bases, with 15 bases between. The germline V gene encodes CDR1 LNHDA and CDR2 SQIVND (reference sequence). The CDR3 is 14 residues long. The CDR3, as DNA: TGTGCCAGTGGGAGGGGATCGGAGAATCAGCCCCAGCATTTT. Protein: CASGRGSENQPQHF.

V usage is TRBV10-1 and J usage is TRBJ1-1; D is ambiguous. The germline gives CDR1 WNHNN, CDR2 SYGVQD (reference sequence). Trimming took 7 bases from V and 0 from J, leaving 9 bases between them. The CDR3 runs to 13 residues. The CDR3 loop is CASTLDLNTEAFF. CDR3 DNA sequence: TGCGCCAGCACTTTGGACTTGAACACTGAAGCTTTCTTT.

V and J are TRBV6-6 and TRBJ1-1; unclear D gene. This CDR3 contains 13 residues. CDR1 and CDR2 (germline): MNHNY, SVGAGI (reference sequence). The germline V and J ends were trimmed by 5 bases and 1 base, with 8 bases remaining between them. CDR3 sequence reads: CASSKLENTEAFF. For the CDR3, the DNA is TGTGCCAGCAGTAAATTAGAGAACACTGAAGCTTTCTTT.

The chain recombines TRBV5-5 with TRBJ2-2; TRBD1 is a possible D gene (5 bases). The CDR3 totals 15 residues. CDR1 SGHKS and CDR2 YYEKEE come from the germline V gene (reference sequence). V gave up 4 bases and J gave up 4 bases, with 14 bases separating them. The CDR3 sequence: CASSLNTGSTGELFF. DNA for the CDR3: TGTGCCAGCAGCCTGAATACAGGTAGCACCGGGGAGCTGTTTTTT.

V is TRBV7-2 and J is TRBJ2-5; TRBD2 matches 12 bases. Germline CDR1 is SGHTA and CDR2 is FQGNSA. This CDR3 contains 16 residues. After removal of 5 bases from V and 7 bases from J, the junction contained 11 bases not matched to a gene. The CDR3 loop is CASSLGLAGLYGTQYF. CDR3 DNA sequence: TGTGCCAGCAGCCTCGGACTAGCGGGATTGTATGGGACCCAGTACTTC. Full variable domain (rest looked up from reference TRBV7-2 and TRBJ2-5): GAGVSQSPSNKVTEKGKDVELRCDPISGHTALYWYRQSLGQGLEFLIYFQGNSAPDKSGLPSDRFSAERTGGSVSTLTIQRTQQEDSAVYLCASSLGLAGLYGTQYFGPGTRLLVL.

The chain recombines TRBV7-9 with TRBJ2-7, with 9 bases fitting TRBD1. Germline V gene lookup returns CDR1 SEHNR and CDR2 FQNEAQ (reference sequence). J gave up 3 bases and V 5 bases, and 5 bases lay outside the gene matches. This CDR3 comprises 14 residues. CDR3 amino acids: CASSLPGQGYEQYF. DNA for the CDR3: TGTGCCAGCAGCCTACCGGGACAGGGCTACGAGCAGTACTTC.

The V gene is TRBV19, the J gene TRBJ2-6; 10 bases are shared with TRBD1. The CDR3 covers 16 residues. Germline V CDR1 and CDR2: LNHDA, SQIVND (reference sequence). V trimming: 4 bases; J trimming: 3 bases; junction bases outside the gene matches: 3. The CDR3 coding sequence is TGTGCCAGTAGTAAAGACAGGGGGCATGGGGCCAACGTCCTGACTTTC. Amino acids: CASSKDRGHGANVLTF. The full variable domain, with the rest looked up from reference TRBV19 and TRBJ2-6, is DGGITQSPKYLFRKEGQNVTLSCEQNLNHDAMYWYRQDPGQGLRLIYYSQIVNDFQKGDIAEGYSVSREKKESFPLTVTSAQKNPTAFYLCASSKDRGHGANVLTFGAGSRLTVL.